Sequencing of this T cell receptor beta chain was carried out in a study of regulatory and conventional T cells in RAG deficiency. A note on this clone: The target antigen is unknown.

The data were produced by immunoSEQ multiplex PCR, yet TCRdb's version contains in-frame clones alone and is incomplete. There are almost 35,000 clones in the sample; 70% to 80% occur only once, and under 4.5% lies in the top ten. Findings and caveats of the study: Compared with controls, unique Treg TCR beta sequences dropped roughly 96-fold in Omenn syndrome and CID/AS. Shannon entropy fell and Simpson indices rose in RAG-deficient patients. In Omenn syndrome, Treg and Tconv repertoires overlapped >80%.

Blood CD4+ CD25-low CD127-high conventional T cells supplied the genomic DNA template. The data were also submitted as part of a second study, on regulatory T cells. That investigation notes: The PCR used 52 TRBV and 13 TRBJ primers. Patient repertoires had restricted TRB V-J pairs and skewed V and J usage, most in Tregs.

This TCR derives from a human donor in good health. Sequencing was performed on CD4+ effector T cells sorted from blood.

As DNA, the CDR3 is TGTGCCAGCAGCAGCGCCGGGACAGGGGTACGGGAGCAGTACTTC. It specifies CASSSAGTGVREQYF. The V and J genes are TRBV7-6 and TRBJ2-7; 10 bases align to TRBD1. CDR3 length: 15 amino acids. V shed 5 bases, J shed 7 bases, and the junction held 11 bases outside the gene matches. CDR1 and CDR2 from the germline V gene are SGHVS and FNYEAQ.